What follows describes a single TCR beta chain. Its antigen is still unknown. These data are taken from a study of T cell repertoires in cytomegalovirus infection. CDR3 size: 14 residues. The ends were cut back, 7 bases at V and 0 bases at J, with 10 bases in the middle. MiXCR was run by TCRdb on the reads, yielding one entry per CDR3 protein. Here the sample spans fewer than 950,000 distinct CDR3 sequences, roughly 33% being singletons. The specimen was cultured CD8+ T cells from PBMCs, collected from culture after CMV antigen stimulation. This clonotype originated in a human donor in good health (CMV status not recorded). Some clones in this sample may be carry-over from other donors' samples. J is TRBJ1-3 and V is TRBV12-3 or TRBV12-4, with D tentatively TRBD1 (6 bases). CDR3: CASIRTVSGNTIYF. CDR3 bases: TGTGCCAGCATTAGGACAGTCTCTGGAAACACCATATATTTT.